Listed here are 8 T cell receptor beta chains from one sample, sequenced in a study of T cells in Graves' hyperthyroidism and ophthalmopathy. Amplification targeted TCR beta CDR3 regions from RNA transcripts. Using the HTBI primer set, a first-round RT-PCR was run on the TCR CDR3. TCRdb processed the multiplex PCR reads anew with MiXCR; each CDR3 protein has one entry. Of hundreds of thousands of distinct CDR3 sequences listed, about a sixth were seen once; the top ten hold over 3.5%. The sample consisted of blood. These receptors all stem from a woman aged 25 to 39 with Graves' hyperthyroidism.

This rearrangement joins TRBV19 to TRBJ2-1, with a tentative D call TRBD1 (6 bases). Trimming removed 7 bases at V and 6 bases at J, with 13 bases between. Germline-derived CDR1 and CDR2 are LNHDA and SQIVND (reference sequence). The length of the CDR3 is 13 residues. The CDR3, as DNA: TGTGCCAGTAAATTCCGGGACATCAATGAGCAGTTCTTC. This gives the protein CASKFRDINEQFF.

The rearrangement uses TRBV19 and TRBJ2-1; the match to TRBD2 covers 12 bases. This CDR3 has 16 residues. J gave up 4 bases and V 8 bases, and 9 bases lay outside the gene matches. Germline loops: CDR1 LNHDA, CDR2 SQIVND (reference sequence). CDR3 region: CASCLAGGPGYNEQFF. CDR3 DNA: TGTGCCAGTTGCCTAGCGGGAGGGCCAGGTTACAATGAGCAGTTCTTC.

The J gene is TRBJ2-1, the V gene TRBV5-4, with a weak D call TRBD2 (5 bases). Between the trimmed V and J ends, which lost 4 bases and 6 bases, there was a span of 11 bases. The CDR3 is 13 amino acids. Germline V gene lookup returns CDR1 SGHNT and CDR2 YYREEE (reference sequence). The CDR3 protein is CASSPTRSNEQFF. The CDR3 DNA reads TGTGCCAGCAGCCCAACTAGGAGCAATGAGCAGTTCTTC.

The chain carries TRBV28 and TRBJ2-5; TRBD2 agrees at 12 bases. V shed 2 bases, J shed 4 bases, and the junction held 5 bases outside the gene matches. The CDR3 runs to 16 residues. CDR1 is MDHEN and CDR2 is SYDVKM in the germline V gene. The CDR3 spells CASSLTLAGGAETQYF. The DNA of the CDR3 is TGTGCCAGCAGTTTAACCCTAGCGGGAGGGGCAGAGACCCAGTACTTC. The full variable domain, completed using reference TRBV28 and TRBJ2-5, is DVKVTQSSRYLVKRTGEKVFLECVQDMDHENMFWYRQDPGLGLRLIYFSYDVKMKEKGDIPEGYSVSREKKERFSLILESASTNQTSMYLCASSLTLAGGAETQYFGPGTRLLVL.

At least ten counts were recorded for this clonotype. The CDR3 loop is CASSLVRGSLYEQYF. CDR3 DNA: TGTGCCAGCAGCTTAGTTAGGGGGTCGCTCTACGAGCAGTACTTC. This chain links TRBV7-2 with TRBJ2-7; D may be TRBD1 (6 bases). V lost 1 base and J 3 bases, leaving 13 bases between the germline ends. Looked up from germline, CDR1 is SGHTA and CDR2 is FQGNSA. This CDR3 contains 15 residues.

This clonotype was seen more than once but under ten times. V and J are TRBV13 and TRBJ2-3; D not resolved. The CDR3 length is 13 residues. The V gene lost 6 bases and the J gene lost 6 bases, with 13 bases spanning the gap. CDR1 is PRHDT, CDR2 FYEKMQ, per germline (reference sequence). In DNA, the CDR3 is TGTGCCAGCAGTTTGGGTTTCCCCGATACGCAGTATTTT. Its protein product is CASSLGFPDTQYF.

This clonotype came up many times. The gene calls are TRBV6-1 and TRBJ2-7; the D gene is possibly TRBD2 (5 bases). V dropped 4 bases and J dropped 6 bases, with 16 bases sitting between them. CDR3 length: 14 amino acids. CDR1 is MNHNS, CDR2 SASEGT, per germline. The CDR3 reads CASSVAGGLGEQYF. In DNA, the CDR3 is TGTGCCAGCAGTGTCGCGGGCGGGCTAGGCGAGCAGTACTTC.

This clonotype was counted at least ten times. The rearrangement uses TRBV3-1 and TRBJ1-2; D is unresolved. Germline V gives CDR1 LGHDT, CDR2 YNNKEL (reference sequence). The CDR3 has 14 residues. V lost 0 bases, J lost 5 bases, and 10 bases lay in between. The CDR3 bases are TGTGCCAGCAGCCAAGAGTTTCCCGGGTATGGCTACACCTTC. Protein: CASSQEFPGYGYTF.